These T cell receptor beta chains were read from a single sample in a study of T cell responses to AZD1222 COVID-19 vaccine. The repertoire was sequenced with immunoSEQ multiplex PCR; TCRdb's copy has only in-frame clones and lacks some. The top ten hold roughly 1.9% of the sample, which has 150,000 to 200,000 clones, 85% to 95% seen once. The sample consisted of peripheral blood, taken 28 days after the second AZD1222 dose. The source is an adult who received the AZD1222 COVID-19 vaccine. The CDR3 runs from the conserved cysteine through the conserved F or W. Fields, in order: V gene, D gene, J gene, CDR3 length, clone size, CDR3 protein, CDR3 DNA. D genes are given only for firm matches. The listing skips clone size in some rows; elsewhere it reads once, few, many or a size class.

V: TRBV5-1; D: .; J: TRBJ2-5; length: 14; size: .; CDR3: CASSLGSGQETQYF; DNA: TGCGCCAGCAGCTTGGGGAGCGGACAAGAGACCCAGTACTTC
V: TRBV6-6; D: .; J: TRBJ2-1; length: 19; size: few; CDR3: CASSFVSGRQWSSYNEQFF; DNA: TGTGCCAGCAGCTTCGTGTCCGGGAGACAGTGGAGCTCCTACAATGAGCAGTTCTTC
V: TRBV5-1; D: .; J: TRBJ2-7; length: 14; size: .; CDR3: CASSPDGKGYEQYF; DNA: TGCGCCAGCAGCCCCGACGGGAAGGGATACGAGCAGTACTTC
V: TRBV18; D: TRBD1; J: TRBJ1-4; length: 14; size: once; CDR3: CASSPGQADEKLFF; DNA: TGTGCCAGCTCACCGGGACAGGCAGACGAAAAACTGTTTTTT
V: TRBV10-1; D: TRBD1; J: TRBJ1-1; length: 14; size: .; CDR3: CASSFGTENTEAFF; DNA: TGCGCCAGCAGCTTCGGGACAGAGAACACTGAAGCTTTCTTT
V: TRBV19; D: TRBD1; J: TRBJ2-2; length: 14; size: .; CDR3: CASLGTGAVGELFF; DNA: TGTGCCAGCCTGGGGACAGGGGCGGTCGGGGAGCTGTTTTTT
V: TRBV5-1; D: TRBD2; J: TRBJ2-5; length: 15; size: .; CDR3: CASSFGLAPQETQYF; DNA: TGCGCCAGCAGCTTCGGACTAGCGCCACAAGAGACCCAGTACTTC
V: TRBV12-3/TRBV12-4; D: .; J: TRBJ2-3; length: 13; size: .; CDR3: CASSLKGSDTQYF; DNA: TGTGCCAGCAGTTTGAAGGGGTCAGATACGCAGTATTTT
V: TRBV6-2/TRBV6-3; D: .; J: TRBJ1-1; length: 15; size: .; CDR3: CASSFSGAGNTEAFF; DNA: TGTGCCAGCAGTTTCTCGGGGGCTGGGAACACTGAAGCTTTCTTT
V: TRBV5-4; D: .; J: TRBJ2-5; length: 13; size: .; CDR3: CASTLAGKETQYF; DNA: TGTGCCAGCACCCTCGCAGGGAAAGAGACCCAGTACTTC
V: TRBV6-5; D: .; J: TRBJ1-1; length: 13; size: .; CDR3: CATSPALNTEAFF; DNA: TGTGCCACCTCCCCGGCACTGAACACTGAAGCTTTCTTT
V: TRBV7-2; D: TRBD1; J: TRBJ1-5; length: 14; size: .; CDR3: CASSLGQGGQPQHF; DNA: TGTGCCAGCAGCTTAGGGCAGGGGGGTCAGCCCCAGCATTTT
V: TRBV7-9; D: TRBD2; J: TRBJ2-3; length: 16; size: .; CDR3: CASSGIAGGITDTQYF; DNA: TGTGCCAGCAGCGGTATAGCGGGGGGGATCACAGATACGCAGTATTTT
V: TRBV27; D: .; J: TRBJ2-7; length: 14; size: .; CDR3: CASSPGRSSYEQYF; DNA: TGTGCCAGCAGTCCCGGGAGAAGCTCCTACGAGCAGTACTTC
V: TRBV4-1; D: .; J: TRBJ1-5; length: 13; size: once; CDR3: CASSPGQNQPQHF; DNA: TGCGCCAGCAGCCCTGGACAGAATCAGCCCCAGCATTTT
V: TRBV7-2; D: .; J: TRBJ2-2; length: 13; size: .; CDR3: CASTLWRGGELFF; DNA: TGTGCCAGCACCCTATGGCGTGGCGGGGAGCTGTTTTTT
V: TRBV2; D: .; J: TRBJ2-2; length: 14; size: .; CDR3: CASIGTAGLGELFF; DNA: TGTGCCAGCATTGGGACTGCGGGGTTAGGGGAGCTGTTTTTT
V: TRBV4-1; D: .; J: TRBJ2-7; length: 15; size: .; CDR3: CASSPGGSSSYEQYF; DNA: TGCGCCAGCAGCCCCGGCGGTTCCTCTTCCTACGAGCAGTACTTC
V: TRBV28; D: .; J: TRBJ1-6; length: 13; size: .; CDR3: CASSLAGGSPLHF; DNA: TGTGCCAGCAGTTTAGCGGGAGGGTCACCCCTCCACTTT
V: TRBV6-5; D: .; J: TRBJ1-2; length: 14; size: .; CDR3: CASHSTGRNYGYTF; DNA: TGTGCCAGCCACTCTACAGGGAGAAACTATGGCTACACCTTC
V: TRBV6-5; D: .; J: TRBJ1-3; length: 15; size: .; CDR3: CASSFLGGSGNTIYF; DNA: TGTGCCAGCAGTTTCCTAGGGGGTTCTGGAAACACCATATATTTT
V: TRBV10-3; D: TRBD1; J: TRBJ1-1; length: 15; size: .; CDR3: CAISRQGPMNTEAFF; DNA: TGTGCCATCAGTCGACAGGGCCCTATGAACACTGAAGCTTTCTTT
V: TRBV19; D: TRBD2; J: TRBJ2-2; length: 16; size: .; CDR3: CASSIGGGSNTGELFF; DNA: TGTGCCAGTAGTATAGGCGGGGGGTCGAACACCGGGGAGCTGTTTTTT
V: TRBV27; D: TRBD1; J: TRBJ2-6; length: 15; size: .; CDR3: CASSNRGLGANVLTF; DNA: TGTGCCAGCAGTAACAGGGGGTTAGGGGCCAACGTCCTGACTTTC
V: TRBV20-1; D: .; J: TRBJ2-7; length: 11; size: .; CDR3: CSARRGYEQYF; DNA: TGCAGTGCTAGAAGGGGATACGAGCAGTACTTC
V: TRBV5-1; D: TRBD2; J: TRBJ2-3; length: 17; size: .; CDR3: CASSQSPLAGGTDTQYF; DNA: TGCGCCAGCAGCCAGAGCCCCCTAGCGGGGGGCACAGATACGCAGTATTTT
V: TRBV4-1; D: TRBD2; J: TRBJ2-3; length: 21; size: .; CDR3: CASSQDGGLAVNLWITDTQYF; DNA: TGCGCCAGCAGCCAAGATGGGGGACTAGCGGTTAACCTCTGGATCACAGATACGCAGTATTTT
V: TRBV4-3; D: TRBD2; J: TRBJ2-3; length: 19; size: .; CDR3: CASSQVRLAGAVLTDTQYF; DNA: TGCGCCAGCAGCCAAGTCCGACTAGCGGGGGCCGTCCTCACAGATACGCAGTATTTT
V: TRBV5-6; D: TRBD1; J: TRBJ2-3; length: 15; size: .; CDR3: CASSLVGQVSDTQYF; DNA: TGTGCCAGCAGCTTGGTAGGACAGGTTTCAGATACGCAGTATTTT
V: TRBV25-1; D: TRBD1; J: TRBJ1-4; length: 13; size: once; CDR3: CASSPSGGEKLFF; DNA: TGTGCCAGCAGTCCATCAGGGGGGGAAAAACTGTTTTTT
V: TRBV7-9; D: TRBD1; J: TRBJ1-2; length: 14; size: .; CDR3: CASSLGQANYGYTF; DNA: TGTGCCAGCAGTCTGGGACAGGCTAACTATGGCTACACCTTC
V: TRBV2; D: .; J: TRBJ1-2; length: 12; size: .; CDR3: CASSEPGYGYTF; DNA: TGTGCCAGCAGTGAGCCGGGGTATGGCTACACCTTC
V: TRBV19; D: .; J: TRBJ2-7; length: 15; size: .; CDR3: CASSEAGHPTRQQYF; DNA: TGTGCCAGTAGTGAAGCGGGCCACCCAACCCGCCAGCAGTACTTC
V: TRBV4-2; D: TRBD1; J: TRBJ1-1; length: 16; size: .; CDR3: CASRLQGGGVNTEAFF; DNA: TGTGCCAGCAGGCTGCAGGGGGGAGGGGTGAACACTGAAGCTTTCTTT
V: TRBV7-8; D: TRBD1; J: TRBJ1-1; length: 13; size: .; CDR3: CASSLGQGLEAFF; DNA: TGTGCCAGCAGCTTGGGACAGGGGCTTGAAGCTTTCTTT
V: TRBV12-3/TRBV12-4; D: .; J: TRBJ2-1; length: 11; size: .; CDR3: CASATDNEQFF; DNA: TGTGCCAGTGCGACCGACAATGAGCAGTTCTTC
V: TRBV27; D: TRBD1; J: TRBJ1-1; length: 14; size: .; CDR3: CASARTGGVTEAFF; DNA: TGTGCCAGCGCCCGGACAGGGGGGGTGACTGAAGCTTTCTTT
V: TRBV7-8; D: .; J: TRBJ1-5; length: 15; size: .; CDR3: CASSYSGLINQPQHF; DNA: TGTGCCAGCAGCTATAGTGGCCTAATCAATCAGCCCCAGCATTTT
V: TRBV7-9; D: .; J: TRBJ1-1; length: 12; size: once; CDR3: CASRSAGGEAFF; DNA: TGTGCCAGCAGGAGCGCTGGAGGGGAAGCTTTCTTT
V: TRBV6-2/TRBV6-3; D: .; J: TRBJ2-7; length: 11; size: .; CDR3: CASSYWGEQYF; DNA: TGTGCCAGCAGTTACTGGGGCGAGCAGTACTTC
V: TRBV12-5; D: TRBD1; J: TRBJ1-2; length: 14; size: once; CDR3: CASGISGGGYGYTF; DNA: TGTGCTAGTGGTATCTCAGGGGGTGGCTATGGCTACACCTTC
V: TRBV7-9; D: .; J: TRBJ2-7; length: 12; size: .; CDR3: CASSLNAYEQYF; DNA: TGTGCCAGCAGCTTAAATGCGTACGAGCAGTACTTC
V: TRBV9; D: .; J: TRBJ2-2; length: 16; size: .; CDR3: CASSVDRDTYTGELFF; DNA: TGTGCCAGCAGCGTTGACCGGGACACCTACACCGGGGAGCTGTTTTTT
V: TRBV24-1; D: .; J: TRBJ1-6; length: 17; size: .; CDR3: CATSEGDRRSYNSPLHF; DNA: TGTGCCACCAGTGAAGGGGACCGGCGCTCCTATAATTCACCCCTCCACTTT
V: TRBV28; D: TRBD1; J: TRBJ1-5; length: 18; size: .; CDR3: CASSLFIWGQGANQPQHF; DNA: TGTGCCAGCAGTTTATTTATATGGGGACAGGGGGCAAATCAGCCCCAGCATTTT
V: TRBV19; D: TRBD2; J: TRBJ2-1; length: 15; size: .; CDR3: CASSPGTSGLLEQFF; DNA: TGTGCCAGTAGTCCCGGGACTAGCGGTCTCTTAGAGCAGTTCTTC
V: TRBV7-9; D: TRBD1; J: TRBJ2-7; length: 14; size: .; CDR3: CASSTTGGSYEQYF; DNA: TGTGCCAGCAGCACGACAGGGGGCTCCTACGAGCAGTACTTC
V: TRBV7-9; D: TRBD1; J: TRBJ1-6; length: 14; size: .; CDR3: CASSLTGADSPLHF; DNA: TGTGCCAGCAGCTTAACAGGGGCGGATTCACCCCTCCACTTT
V: TRBV5-4; D: .; J: TRBJ1-5; length: 12; size: once; CDR3: CASSFRNQPQHF; DNA: TGTGCCAGCAGCTTCAGAAATCAGCCCCAGCATTTT
V: TRBV24-1; D: .; J: TRBJ1-1; length: 14; size: .; CDR3: CATSRGGVNTEAFF; DNA: TGTGCCACCAGTCGGGGAGGGGTGAACACTGAAGCTTTCTTT
V: TRBV2; D: .; J: TRBJ1-5; length: 15; size: .; CDR3: CASSAKRASNQPQHF; DNA: TGTGCCAGCAGTGCCAAGAGGGCAAGCAATCAGCCCCAGCATTTT
V: TRBV19; D: .; J: TRBJ1-1; length: 15; size: .; CDR3: CASSTKFQVETEAFF; DNA: TGTGCCAGTAGTACAAAATTCCAGGTGGAGACTGAAGCTTTCTTT
V: TRBV18; D: .; J: TRBJ2-3; length: 13; size: .; CDR3: CASQDPSTDTQYF; DNA: TGTGCCAGCCAGGACCCTAGCACAGATACGCAGTATTTT
V: TRBV2; D: .; J: TRBJ2-7; length: 13; size: .; CDR3: CASSTTTQDEQYF; DNA: TGTGCCAGCAGCACTACCACCCAAGACGAGCAGTACTTC
V: TRBV5-1; D: .; J: TRBJ1-2; length: 13; size: .; CDR3: CASSSDGAYGYTF; DNA: TGCGCCAGCAGCTCCGACGGTGCCTATGGCTACACCTTC